These 11 T cell receptor beta chains share one sample of origin, sequenced in a study of CD8 T cells in Susac syndrome. Random hexamers were used to reverse transcribe about 0.5 to 1 ug of RNA. TCRdb re-called the immunoSEQ multiplex PCR reads through MiXCR, storing one row per CDR3 protein. The table includes approximately 280,000 distinct CDR3 sequences, more than 75% detected once. Specimen: CD8+ T cells from PBMCs. The receptors come from a human donor with multiple sclerosis.

The chain joins TRBV23-1 to TRBJ1-5; a weak D match, TRBD1 (6 bases). TRBV23-1 is flagged as an ORF with uncertain function. The CDR3 runs 16 residues. With 0 bases removed from V and 7 bases from J, the gap between germline ends came to 16 bases. CDR3 nucleotide sequence: TGCGCCAGCAGTCAATCCCAGGGGCCGCGGTACCAGCCCCAGCATTTT. Protein: CASSQSQGPRYQPQHF.

The chain carries TRBV2 and TRBJ2-1; possibly TRBD1 or TRBD2 for D (5 bases each). This CDR3 spans 12 amino acids. V lost 10 bases, J lost 8 bases, and 15 bases lay in between. Germline lookup yields CDR1 SNHLY and CDR2 FYNNEI. This CDR3 is CATQWGYHEQFF. The CDR3 DNA is TGTGCCACGCAGTGGGGGTATCATGAGCAGTTCTTC.

This clonotype appeared once. The rearrangement uses TRBV7-9 and TRBJ2-3; the D gene is possibly TRBD1 (5 bases). Germline CDR1 reads SEHNR; CDR2 reads FQNEAQ (reference sequence). With 2 bases removed from V and 6 bases from J, the gap between germline ends came to 9 bases. This CDR3 spans 13 amino acids. The CDR3 is CASSLLKGDTQYF. The CDR3 bases are TGTGCCAGCAGCTTACTCAAGGGGGATACGCAGTATTTT.

V is TRBV6-5 and J is TRBJ2-5, with 11 positions matching TRBD1. V lost 3 bases and J lost 5; bases outside the gene matches: 5. In germline, CDR1 is MNHEY, CDR2 SVGAGI. The CDR3 has 15 amino acids. As DNA, the CDR3 is TGTGCCAGCAGTTATGGGACAGGGGGGACGGAGACCCAGTACTTC. Its protein product is CASSYGTGGTETQYF.

V gene TRBV20-1 combines with J gene TRBJ2-7, with D possibly matching TRBD1 (6 bases). In germline, CDR1 is DFQATT, CDR2 SNEGSKA (reference sequence). Trimming shortened V by 0 bases and J by 5 bases, and 8 bases separated the two germline ends. The CDR3 has 12 residues. The CDR3 loop reads CSARDTGHEQYF. Written as DNA, the CDR3 is TGCAGTGCTAGAGATACAGGGCACGAGCAGTACTTC.

J is TRBJ2-5 and V is TRBV7-6; the match to TRBD2 covers 7 bases. The CDR3 runs 15 residues. V gave up 5 bases and J gave up 3 bases; unmatched junction bases: 9. CDR1 is SGHVS, CDR2 FNYEAQ, per germline. CDR3 DNA: TGTGCCAGCAGCGTCTCGGGGGGAGAGGAAGAGACCCAGTACTTC. It translates to CASSVSGGEEETQYF.

This rearrangement joins TRBV18 to TRBJ1-2; D is perhaps TRBD1 (6 bases). Germline CDR1 and CDR2: KGHSH and LQKENI. Trimming shortened V by 6 bases and J by 4 bases, and 15 bases separated the two germline ends. The CDR3 runs 14 residues. For the CDR3, the DNA is TGTGCCAGCTCCCCGGGCAGGGGTTCCTATGGCTACACCTTC. It is translated as CASSPGRGSYGYTF.

This chain links TRBV12-5 with TRBJ2-1; D remains ambiguous. The CDR3 loop spans 13 amino acids. CDR1 and CDR2 (germline): LGHNT, FRNRAP. The V end was cut by 1 base, the J end by 4 bases, with 5 bases between. In nucleotides, the CDR3 is TGTGCTAGTGGTTTGGGGGTATACAATGAGCAGTTCTTC. Its protein product is CASGLGVYNEQFF.

This chain uses TRBV28 with TRBJ2-1; perhaps TRBD2 as D (6 bases). Trimming took off 2 bases at V and 8 bases at J, with 16 bases between the two ends. CDR3 length: 15 residues. Germline assignment: CDR1 MDHEN and CDR2 SYDVKM. Written as DNA, the CDR3 is TGTGCCAGCAGTTTACGGGGGTCGGGGATGGATGAGCAGTTCTTC. Protein sequence: CASSLRGSGMDEQFF.

This sequence joins TRBV5-6 and TRBJ1-3; no definite D call. The CDR3 loop spans 13 amino acids. Trimming cost V 0 bases and J 3 bases, with 4 bases left between them. Germline loops: CDR1 SGHDT, CDR2 YYEEEE. CDR3 residues: CASSLGGGNTIYF. The CDR3 nucleotides are TGTGCCAGCAGCTTGGGAGGTGGAAACACCATATATTTT.

V usage is TRBV19 and J usage is TRBJ2-1; TRBD2 aligns across 12 bases. CDR3 length: 18 residues. With 2 bases clipped from V and 7 bases from J, the junction kept 12 bases outside the gene matches. Germline V lookup: CDR1 LNHDA, CDR2 SQIVND (reference sequence). Here the CDR3 DNA reads TGTGCCAGTAGTATAACGCCCATACTAGCGGGAGGTCAGAATGAGCAGTTCTTC. Its translation: CASSITPILAGGQNEQFF.